Listed here is a single TCR beta chain. The antigen remains undetermined. This specimen belongs to a study of T cell responses to AZD1222 COVID-19 vaccine. General study findings and limits: The sample set comprised mostly white British donors with more females, and clonal diversity was possibly underestimated.

TCRdb keeps only in-frame clones here, not all; method: immunoSEQ multiplex PCR. Of about 140,000 clones listed, 92% are singletons. The CDR3 has 12 residues. Per germline, CDR1 LNHDA and CDR2 SQIVND (reference sequence). V was cut by 4 bases and J by 8 bases, with 11 bases left in between. The V and J genes are TRBV19 and TRBJ1-2; no firm D call. The sample was peripheral blood, taken 28 days after the second AZD1222 dose. This TCR came from an adult who received the AZD1222 COVID-19 vaccine. In DNA, the CDR3 is TGTGCCAGTAGTACCCGGGCTGGCGGCTACACCTTC. It encodes CASSTRAGGYTF.